The 8 T cell receptor beta chains below all came from one sample that was sequenced in a study of T-cell reconstitution after alpha-beta-depleted transplantation in children. Unique molecular identifiers were incorporated into the prepared TCRbeta library. TCRdb reanalysed the PCR reads using MiXCR and keeps one entry per CDR3 protein. Of approximately 170,000 distinct CDR3 sequences in the sample, over 8.5% were seen once. The sample here was PBMCs, taken before TCRalphabeta/CD19-depleted stem cell transplant. The receptor set was obtained from a boy younger than 10 with acute myeloid leukemia, due to receive a stem cell transplant.

This clonotype was observed many times. V is TRBV5-1 and J is TRBJ1-1, with D perhaps matching TRBD1 (5 bases). The CDR3 has 14 residues. Germline V gene lookup returns CDR1 SGHRS and CDR2 YFSETQ. The V end lost 4 bases, the J end lost 3 bases, and 13 bases lay between the germline ends. The CDR3 loop reads CASSPGGGDTEAFF. CDR3 DNA sequence: TGCGCCAGCAGCCCTGGTGGGGGGGACACTGAAGCTTTCTTT.

In this sample, this clonotype turned up many times. This chain uses TRBV3-1 with TRBJ2-1, with D hard to call. V was shortened by 0 bases and J by 10 bases, with 10 bases between the two germline ends. The CDR3 length is 13 residues. Germline CDR1 and CDR2: LGHDT and YNNKEL (reference sequence). The CDR3, as DNA: TGTGCCAGCAGCCAAGAGCGGCCATGGGAGCAGTTCTTC. Amino acids: CASSQERPWEQFF.

This clonotype has ten or more counts. The CDR3, as DNA: TGCGCCAGCAGCCACCCATCCGGACAGTCCCAAGAGACCCAGTACTTC. Protein: CASSHPSGQSQETQYF. This rearrangement joins TRBV4-1 to TRBJ2-5; TRBD1 is a possible D gene (6 bases). V gave up 3 bases and J gave up 1 base, with 15 bases separating them. Germline V CDR1 and CDR2: MGHRA, YSYEKL. This CDR3 region has 16 residues.

This clonotype was seen at least ten times. This chain joins TRBV20-1 and TRBJ1-3; D perhaps matches TRBD1 (6 bases). Trimming took off 3 bases at V and 4 bases at J, with 19 bases between the two ends. This CDR3 is built from 16 residues. CDR1 and CDR2 (germline): DFQATT, SNEGSKA (reference sequence). The CDR3 DNA follows: TGCAGTGCTAGCCCCACACAGGGACTTGCGGGAAACACCATATATTTT. It is translated as CSASPTQGLAGNTIYF.

In this sample, this clonotype turned up many times. V is TRBV20-1 and J is TRBJ2-3, with a weak D call TRBD2 (7 bases). Germline V gives CDR1 DFQATT, CDR2 SNEGSKA (reference sequence). V gave up 7 bases and J gave up 2 bases, with 19 bases separating them. This CDR3 region has 15 residues. The CDR3 protein is CSVPGGRELTDTQYF. The CDR3 DNA is TGCAGTGTTCCCGGGGGGCGGGAACTCACAGATACGCAGTATTTT.

In its sample, this clonotype was seen many times. DNA for the CDR3: TGTGCCAGCAGTGACGCCTCGGGGGAGGCAGATACGCAGTATTTT. It yields the protein CASSDASGEADTQYF. V gene TRBV6-4 combines with J gene TRBJ2-3, with D possibly being TRBD2 (6 bases). V lost 2 bases, J lost 4 bases, and 13 bases lay in between. In germline, CDR1 is MRHNA, CDR2 SNTAGT. The CDR3 totals 15 residues.

This clonotype was picked up many times. In DNA, the CDR3 is TGCGCCAGCAGCCAGAACTGGAACACTGAAGCTTTCTTT. Translating it yields CASSQNWNTEAFF. J is TRBJ1-1 and V is TRBV5-1; D not resolved. CDR3 size: 13 residues. V gave up 4 bases and J gave up 1 base, with 8 bases separating them. Germline V gene lookup returns CDR1 SGHRS and CDR2 YFSETQ. Together with reference TRBV5-1 and TRBJ1-1, the CDR3 gives the full variable domain: KAGVTQTPRYLIKTRGQQVTLSCSPISGHRSVSWYQQTPGQGLQFLFEYFSETQRNKGNFPGRFSGRQFSNSRSEMNVSTLELGDSALYLCASSQNWNTEAFFGQGTRLTVV.

Many counts were recorded for this clonotype. In DNA form, the CDR3 reads TGTGCCAGCAGCTTGGTGAGATCCGCAGATACGCAGTATTTT. It specifies CASSLVRSADTQYF. The chain links TRBV5-5 to TRBJ2-3; no clear D. This CDR3 has 14 amino acids. V lost 0 bases, J lost 4 bases, and 9 bases lay in between. Per germline, CDR1 SGHKS and CDR2 YYEKEE (reference sequence).